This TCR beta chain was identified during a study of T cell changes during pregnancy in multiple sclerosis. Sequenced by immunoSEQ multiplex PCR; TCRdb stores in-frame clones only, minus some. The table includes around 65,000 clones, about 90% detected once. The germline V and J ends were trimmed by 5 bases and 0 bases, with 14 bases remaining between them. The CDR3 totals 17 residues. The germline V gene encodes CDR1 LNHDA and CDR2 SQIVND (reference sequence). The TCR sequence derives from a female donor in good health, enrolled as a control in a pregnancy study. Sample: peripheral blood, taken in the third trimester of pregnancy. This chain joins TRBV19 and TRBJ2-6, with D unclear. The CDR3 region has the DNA TGTGCCAGTAGTCTTCTCTGGGCCTCCTCTGGGGCCAACGTCCTGACTTTC. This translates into CASSLLWASSGANVLTF.